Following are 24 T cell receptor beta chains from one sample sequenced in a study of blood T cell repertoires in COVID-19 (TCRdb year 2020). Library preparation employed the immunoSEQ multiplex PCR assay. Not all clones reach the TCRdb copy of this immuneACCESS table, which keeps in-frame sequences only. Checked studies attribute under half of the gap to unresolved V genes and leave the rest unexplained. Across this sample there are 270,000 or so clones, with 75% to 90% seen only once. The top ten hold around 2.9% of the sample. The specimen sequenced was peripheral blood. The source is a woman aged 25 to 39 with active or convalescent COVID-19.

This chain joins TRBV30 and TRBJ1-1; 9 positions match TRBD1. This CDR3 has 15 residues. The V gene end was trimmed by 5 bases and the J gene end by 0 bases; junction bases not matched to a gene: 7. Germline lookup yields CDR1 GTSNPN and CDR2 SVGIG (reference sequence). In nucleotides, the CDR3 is TGTGCCTGGGGATACAGGGGGCCCATGAACACTGAAGCTTTCTTT. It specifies CAWGYRGPMNTEAFF.

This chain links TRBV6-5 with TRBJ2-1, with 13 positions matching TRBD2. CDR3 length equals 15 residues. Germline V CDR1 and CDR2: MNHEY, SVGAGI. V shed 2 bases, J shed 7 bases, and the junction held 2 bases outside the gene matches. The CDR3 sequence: CASSYRTSGGNEQFF. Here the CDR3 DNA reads TGTGCCAGCAGTTACAGGACTAGCGGGGGTAATGAGCAGTTCTTC.

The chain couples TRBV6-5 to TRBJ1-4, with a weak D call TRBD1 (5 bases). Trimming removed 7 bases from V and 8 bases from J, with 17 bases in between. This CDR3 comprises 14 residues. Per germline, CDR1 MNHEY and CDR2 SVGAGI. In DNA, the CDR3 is TGTGCCAGCAAAGAGGCAGGGAGGAACGAAAAACTGTTTTTT. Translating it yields CASKEAGRNEKLFF.

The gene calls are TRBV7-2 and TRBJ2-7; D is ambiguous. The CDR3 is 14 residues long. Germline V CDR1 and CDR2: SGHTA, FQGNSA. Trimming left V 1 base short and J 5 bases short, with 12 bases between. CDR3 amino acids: CASSLDRVSHEQYF. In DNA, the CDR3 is TGTGCCAGCAGCTTAGATCGGGTTTCCCACGAGCAGTACTTC.

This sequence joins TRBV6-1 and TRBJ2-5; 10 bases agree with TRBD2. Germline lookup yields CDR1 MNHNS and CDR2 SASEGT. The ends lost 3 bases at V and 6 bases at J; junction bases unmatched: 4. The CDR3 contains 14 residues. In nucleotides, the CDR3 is TGTGCCAGCAGTGAGAGCGGGGGGGCGAAGACCCAGTACTTC. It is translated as CASSESGGAKTQYF.

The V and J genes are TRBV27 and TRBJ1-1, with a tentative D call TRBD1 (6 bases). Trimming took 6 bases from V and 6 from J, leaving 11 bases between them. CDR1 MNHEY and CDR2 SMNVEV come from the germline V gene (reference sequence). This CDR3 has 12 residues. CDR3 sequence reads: CASRGWGPEAFF. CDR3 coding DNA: TGTGCCAGCAGGGGATGGGGGCCTGAAGCTTTCTTT.

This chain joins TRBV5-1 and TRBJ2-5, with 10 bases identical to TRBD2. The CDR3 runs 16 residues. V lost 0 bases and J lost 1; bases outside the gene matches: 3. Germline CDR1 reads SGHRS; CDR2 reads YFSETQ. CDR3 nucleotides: TGCGCCAGCAGCTTGGGGGGACTAGCGCCCCAAGAGACCCAGTACTTC. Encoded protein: CASSLGGLAPQETQYF.

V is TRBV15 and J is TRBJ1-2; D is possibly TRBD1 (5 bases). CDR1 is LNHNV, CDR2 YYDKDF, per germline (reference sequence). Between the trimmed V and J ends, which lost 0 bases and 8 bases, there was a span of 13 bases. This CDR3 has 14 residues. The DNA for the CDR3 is TGTGCCACCAGCAGAGAAACCCGGGGGGAAGGCTACACCTTC. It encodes CATSRETRGEGYTF.

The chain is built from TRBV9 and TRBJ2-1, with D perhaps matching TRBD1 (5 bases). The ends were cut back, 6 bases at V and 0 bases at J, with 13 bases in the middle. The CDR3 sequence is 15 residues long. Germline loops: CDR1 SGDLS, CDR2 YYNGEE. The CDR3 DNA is TGTGCCAGCAACGGACACCAGAGCTCCTACAATGAGCAGTTCTTC. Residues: CASNGHQSSYNEQFF.

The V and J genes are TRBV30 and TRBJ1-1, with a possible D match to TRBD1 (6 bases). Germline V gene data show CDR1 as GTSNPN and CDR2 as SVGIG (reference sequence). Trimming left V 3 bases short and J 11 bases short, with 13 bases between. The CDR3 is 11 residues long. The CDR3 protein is CAWSAGGAAFF. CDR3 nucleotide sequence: TGTGCCTGGAGCGCGGGGGGGGCGGCTTTCTTT.

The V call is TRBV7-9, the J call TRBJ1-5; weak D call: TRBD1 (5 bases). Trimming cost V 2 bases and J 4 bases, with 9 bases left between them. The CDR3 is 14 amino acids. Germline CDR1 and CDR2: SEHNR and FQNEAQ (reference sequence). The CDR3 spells CASSLSGGNQPQHF. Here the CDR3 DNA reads TGTGCCAGCAGCTTATCGGGGGGGAATCAGCCCCAGCATTTT. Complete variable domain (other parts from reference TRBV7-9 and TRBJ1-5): DTGVSQNPRHKITKRGQNVTFRCDPISEHNRLYWYRQTLGQGPEFLTYFQNEAQLEKSRLLSDRFSAERPKGSFSTLEIQRTEQGDSAMYLCASSLSGGNQPQHFGDGTRLSIL.

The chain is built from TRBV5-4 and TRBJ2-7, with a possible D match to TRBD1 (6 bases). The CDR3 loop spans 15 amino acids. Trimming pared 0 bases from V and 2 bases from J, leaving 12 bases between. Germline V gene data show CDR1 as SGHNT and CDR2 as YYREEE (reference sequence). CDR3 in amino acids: CASSLEQGTPYEQYF. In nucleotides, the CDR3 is TGTGCCAGCAGCTTGGAACAGGGCACCCCCTACGAGCAGTACTTC.

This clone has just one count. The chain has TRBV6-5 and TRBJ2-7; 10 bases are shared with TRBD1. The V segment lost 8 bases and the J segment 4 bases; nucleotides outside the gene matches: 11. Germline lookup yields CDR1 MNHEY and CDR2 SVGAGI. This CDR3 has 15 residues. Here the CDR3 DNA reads TGTGCCAGCCTTCTATGGGACAGGGGCCCGTACGAGCAGTACTTC. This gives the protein CASLLWDRGPYEQYF.

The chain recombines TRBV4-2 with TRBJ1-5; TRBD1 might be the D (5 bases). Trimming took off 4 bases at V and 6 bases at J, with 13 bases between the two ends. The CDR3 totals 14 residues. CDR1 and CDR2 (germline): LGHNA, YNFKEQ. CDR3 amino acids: CASSLTVEPQPQHF. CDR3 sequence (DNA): TGTGCCAGCAGCCTGACAGTCGAACCTCAGCCCCAGCATTTT.

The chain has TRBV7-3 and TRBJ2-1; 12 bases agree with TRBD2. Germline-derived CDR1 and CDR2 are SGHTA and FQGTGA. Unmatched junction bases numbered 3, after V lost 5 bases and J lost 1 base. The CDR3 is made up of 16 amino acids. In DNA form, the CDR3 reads TGTGCCAGCAGCCCGACTAGCGGGGGATCCTACAATGAGCAGTTCTTC. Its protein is CASSPTSGGSYNEQFF.

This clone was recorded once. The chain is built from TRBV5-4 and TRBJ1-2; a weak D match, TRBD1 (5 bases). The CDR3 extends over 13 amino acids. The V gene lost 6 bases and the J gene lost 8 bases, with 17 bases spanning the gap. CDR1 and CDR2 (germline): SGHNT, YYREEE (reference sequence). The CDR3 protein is CASTPSGGDGYTF. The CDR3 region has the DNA TGTGCCAGCACCCCGAGCGGGGGAGACGGCTACACCTTC.

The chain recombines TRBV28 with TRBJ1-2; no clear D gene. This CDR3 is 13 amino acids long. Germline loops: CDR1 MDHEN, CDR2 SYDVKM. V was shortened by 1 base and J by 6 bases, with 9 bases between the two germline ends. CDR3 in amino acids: CASSLYSIDGYTF. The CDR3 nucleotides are TGTGCCAGCAGTTTATACAGTATTGATGGCTACACCTTC.

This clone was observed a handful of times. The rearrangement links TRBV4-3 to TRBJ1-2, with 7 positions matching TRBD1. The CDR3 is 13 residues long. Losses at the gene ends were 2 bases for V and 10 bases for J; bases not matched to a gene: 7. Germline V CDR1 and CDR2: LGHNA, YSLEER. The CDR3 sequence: CASSQPGQRSYTF. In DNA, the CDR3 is TGCGCCAGCAGCCAACCGGGACAGCGGTCCTACACCTTC.

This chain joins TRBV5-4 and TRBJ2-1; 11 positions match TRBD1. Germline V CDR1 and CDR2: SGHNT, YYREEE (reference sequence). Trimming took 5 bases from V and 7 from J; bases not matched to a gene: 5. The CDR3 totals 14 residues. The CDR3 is CASSWDRGLNEQFF. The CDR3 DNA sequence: TGTGCCAGCAGTTGGGACAGGGGGTTGAATGAGCAGTTCTTC.

The CDR3 region is CASSSKGTSSGTGELFF. As DNA, the CDR3 is TGCGCCAGCAGCTCAAAAGGAACTAGCAGCGGCACCGGGGAGCTGTTTTTT. This chain connects TRBV5-1 to TRBJ2-2, with D perhaps TRBD2 (6 bases). This CDR3 is built from 17 residues. Germline CDR1 and CDR2: SGHRS and YFSETQ. Trimming shortened V by 3 bases and J by 4 bases, and 19 bases separated the two germline ends.

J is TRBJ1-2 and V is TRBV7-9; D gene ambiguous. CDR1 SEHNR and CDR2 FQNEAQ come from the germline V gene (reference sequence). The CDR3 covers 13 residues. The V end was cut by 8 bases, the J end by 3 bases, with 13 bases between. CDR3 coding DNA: TGTGCCAGCCACAGATTGGAATACTATGGCTACACCTTC. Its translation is CASHRLEYYGYTF.

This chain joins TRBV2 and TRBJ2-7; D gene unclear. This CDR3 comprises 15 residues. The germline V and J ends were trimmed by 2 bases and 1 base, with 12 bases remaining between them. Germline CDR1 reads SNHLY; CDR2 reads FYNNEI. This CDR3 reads CASSERQVSSYEQYF. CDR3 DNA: TGTGCCAGCAGTGAACGGCAGGTGTCTTCCTACGAGCAGTACTTC.

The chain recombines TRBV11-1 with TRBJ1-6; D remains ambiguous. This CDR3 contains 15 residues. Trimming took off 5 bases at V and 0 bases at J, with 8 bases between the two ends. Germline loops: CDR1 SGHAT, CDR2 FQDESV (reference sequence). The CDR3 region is CASSPKSSYNSPLHF. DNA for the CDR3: TGTGCCAGCAGCCCCAAGAGCTCCTATAATTCACCCCTCCACTTT.

CDR3 nucleotides: TGTGCCAGCAGCAAAAAGGGGGACAGGGGAGCCACTGAAGCTTTCTTT. Protein: CASSKKGDRGATEAFF. The chain carries TRBV21-1 and TRBJ1-1; TRBD1, the table's D call, was not compared with the DNA. TRBV21-1 is labeled a pseudogene. The CDR3 runs 16 residues.